This T cell receptor beta chain was recovered during a study of blood T cell repertoires in COVID-19. Study information: The United States, Italy and Spain provided the acute and convalescent COVID-19 samples. The analysed material was cDNA or gDNA that came from T cells, B-cell-depleted T cells, or PBMCs.

How the authors handled the data: It was from reference gene primer amplification that nucleated cell counts were estimated. Repertoires were generated with immunoSEQ multiplex PCR, while TCRdb's copy carries only in-frame clones and drops some. Clone size and the V and J calls come from that table; the DNA yielded D and trimming. This sample has over 100,000 clones, with around four fifths found just once. V was trimmed by 4 bases and J by 6 bases, leaving 7 bases between them. This CDR3 is 11 amino acids long. Specimen: peripheral blood. This receptor was taken from a woman aged 60-75 years with acute or convalescent COVID-19. This chain connects TRBV12-3 or TRBV12-4 to TRBJ2-7; D remains unclear. CDR3 in amino acids: CASSSLVEQYF. Written as DNA, the CDR3 is TGTGCCAGCAGTTCCCTCGTCGAGCAGTACTTC.